Listed below are T cell receptor beta chains from one sample, sequenced in a study of blood T cell repertoires in COVID-19. Profiled with immunoSEQ multiplex PCR; TCRdb holds only in-frame clones, not every one. The profile shows approximately 190,000 clones, around 80% of them singletons. Sequencing used peripheral blood. The source of these receptors is a human donor in a cohort sampled during active COVID-19. The CDR3 runs from the conserved cysteine through the conserved F or W. A D gene is named only where the DNA matches it firmly. Clone size appears in some rows only: once, few, many, or a class for an expanded clone.

v_gene	d_gene	j_gene	abundance	CDR3aa	CDR3nt
TRBV19	TRBD1	TRBJ1-2	NA	CASSRDRGMNGYTF	TGTGCCAGTAGCCGGGACAGGGGGATGAATGGCTACACCTTC
TRBV5-5	NA	TRBJ2-7	NA	CASSEGPRNYEQYF	TGTGCCAGCAGCGAGGGTCCACGAAACTACGAGCAGTACTTC
TRBV12-5	TRBD2	TRBJ2-2	NA	CASGLGHTRVAGVTGELFF	TGTGCTAGTGGTTTGGGCCATACTCGGGTAGCGGGGGTCACCGGGGAGCTGTTTTTT
TRBV18	TRBD1	TRBJ2-1	NA	CASSASTGGSEQFF	TGTGCCAGCTCAGCGTCTACAGGGGGCAGTGAGCAGTTCTTC
TRBV20-1	TRBD1	TRBJ1-2	NA	CSASRGQKFEDGYTF	TGCAGTGCTAGTAGGGGACAGAAATTCGAAGATGGCTACACCTTC
TRBV12-5	NA	TRBJ2-2	once	CASGLYTPNTGELFF	TGTGCTAGTGGTTTATACACCCCGAACACCGGGGAGCTGTTTTTT
TRBV3-1/TRBV3-2	NA	TRBJ1-3	NA	CASSLTTGGGNTIYF	TGTGCCAGCAGCCTGACTACGGGGGGAGGAAACACCATATATTTT
TRBV30	TRBD1	TRBJ2-3	NA	CAWSRDSYTDTQYF	TGTGCCTGGAGTCGGGACAGTTACACAGATACGCAGTATTTT
TRBV5-1	NA	TRBJ2-1	once	CASRDTPGAPDEQFF	TGCGCCAGCAGGGACACTCCGGGAGCCCCCGATGAGCAGTTCTTC
TRBV10-2	NA	TRBJ1-2	NA	CASGRGAFTGESYGYTF	TGCGCCAGCGGTCGGGGAGCCTTTACCGGAGAGAGCTATGGCTACACCTTC
TRBV7-9	NA	TRBJ1-2	few	CASSLETEIYGYTF	TGTGCCAGCAGCTTAGAAACGGAGATCTATGGCTACACCTTC
TRBV4-2	NA	TRBJ1-6	NA	CASSQDSGQGNSPLHF	TGTGCCAGCAGCCAAGACTCGGGTCAGGGGAATTCACCCCTCCACTTT
TRBV24-1	TRBD2	TRBJ2-5	NA	CATSDETSLMTTQYF	TGTGCCACCAGTGACGAGACTAGCCTCATGACGACCCAGTACTTC
TRBV28	TRBD2	TRBJ2-1	NA	CASSFLLAGNNEQFF	TGTGCCAGCAGTTTCCTACTAGCGGGAAACAATGAGCAGTTCTTC
TRBV6-5	NA	TRBJ1-2	NA	CASSYRSSNSDYTF	TGTGCCAGCAGTTACAGGAGTTCGAACTCTGACTACACCTTC
TRBV6-1	NA	TRBJ2-3	NA	CASSETARYF	TGTGCCAGCAGTGAAACAGCCAGGTATTTT
TRBV7-9	NA	TRBJ1-1	many	CASSLKVSEILTEAFF	TGTGCCAGCAGCTTAAAGGTTTCGGAGATATTGACTGAAGCTTTCTTT
TRBV7-9	TRBD1	TRBJ2-1	NA	CASSLDRLYNEQFF	TGTGCCAGCAGCTTGGACAGGCTATACAATGAGCAGTTCTTC
TRBV3-1/TRBV3-2	TRBD2	TRBJ2-7	NA	CASSQVWTSGYEQYF	TGTGCCAGCAGCCAAGTCTGGACTAGCGGTTACGAGCAGTACTTC
TRBV9	TRBD2	TRBJ2-3	NA	CASSVGAGPSTDTQYF	TGTGCCAGCAGCGTAGGAGCGGGGCCTAGCACAGATACGCAGTATTTT
TRBV7-8	NA	TRBJ1-1	NA	CASSLIGGTEAFF	TGTGCCAGCAGCTTAATAGGGGGCACTGAAGCTTTCTTT
TRBV19	NA	TRBJ2-1	NA	CASETQGNYNEQFF	TGTGCCAGCGAAACACAGGGTAACTACAATGAGCAGTTCTTC
TRBV10-1	NA	TRBJ2-5	NA	CASSGASTTETQYF	TGCGCCAGCAGTGGGGCCAGTACGACCGAGACCCAGTACTTC
TRBV27	NA	TRBJ2-2	NA	CASSLSRGTGELFF	TGTGCCAGCAGTTTAAGCCGGGGCACCGGGGAGCTGTTTTTT
TRBV6-6	TRBD1	TRBJ1-6	NA	CASSTDRVANSPLHF	TGTGCCAGCAGTACGGACAGGGTGGCTAATTCACCCCTCCACTTT
TRBV28	NA	TRBJ1-5	NA	CASSQQRSQPQHF	TGTGCCAGCAGCCAACAGAGAAGTCAGCCCCAGCATTTT
TRBV3-1/TRBV3-2	NA	TRBJ1-2	NA	CASSSQGRNAPGYTF	TGTGCCAGCAGCTCACAGGGCCGAAATGCCCCTGGCTACACCTTC
TRBV27	NA	TRBJ2-3	few	CASRAQGINTQYF	TGTGCCAGCAGGGCCCAGGGGATCAATACGCAGTATTTT
TRBV7-9	TRBD1	TRBJ2-7	NA	CAGAGGYEQYF	TGTGCCGGAGCAGGGGGCTACGAGCAGTACTTC
TRBV30	NA	TRBJ2-4	NA	CAWSLRDREVQYF	TGTGCCTGGAGTCTTAGAGACCGGGAAGTTCAGTACTTC
TRBV5-1	TRBD2	TRBJ2-1	NA	CASSEGLAYNEQFF	TGCGCCAGCAGCGAGGGACTAGCCTACAATGAGCAGTTCTTC
TRBV30	TRBD2	TRBJ2-1	NA	CAWSVRLAGEQFF	TGTGCCTGGAGTGTCAGACTAGCCGGCGAGCAGTTCTTC
TRBV11-1	NA	TRBJ1-1	NA	CASSSDRTNTEAFF	TGTGCCAGCAGCTCGGACAGAACGAACACTGAAGCTTTCTTT
TRBV7-2	NA	TRBJ1-2	NA	CASSLGSGLRYGYTF	TGTGCCAGCAGCTTAGGCTCCGGTCTGAGATATGGCTACACCTTC
TRBV5-1	NA	TRBJ2-3	NA	CASSLGRSHRSNTDTQYF	TGCGCCAGCAGCTTGGGGCGGTCACACCGTTCAAACACAGATACGCAGTATTTT
TRBV2	TRBD1	TRBJ2-3	NA	CASSADRGIDTQYF	TGTGCCAGCAGCGCGGACAGGGGTATAGATACGCAGTATTTT
TRBV10-2	NA	TRBJ1-1	NA	CASWGSMNTEAFF	TGCGCCAGCTGGGGCAGCATGAACACTGAAGCTTTCTTT
TRBV5-1	TRBD1	TRBJ2-5	NA	CASSLGQGRQETQYF	TGCGCCAGCAGCTTAGGACAGGGCCGGCAAGAGACCCAGTACTTC